This entry lists 25 T cell receptor beta chains sequenced from one sample in a study of metastatic and nonmetastatic thyroid tumors. None of the patients had undergone any treatment ahead of thyroid surgery. Through MiXCR, TCRdb re-clonotyped the PCR reads. Of roughly 38,000 clones listed, more than 15% are singletons. The specimen was blood. All receptors derive from a female donor with papillary thyroid cancer or a benign thyroid nodule (not recorded which). Some clones in this sample may be carry-over from other donors' samples.

This clone was seen a handful of times. The genes are TRBV9 and TRBJ2-1; 11 nucleotides align to TRBD2. This CDR3 spans 17 amino acids. V was clipped by 3 bases and J by 8 bases; unmatched bases: 13. Germline lookup yields CDR1 SGDLS and CDR2 YYNGEE. The chain's CDR3 is CASSDGASGGRRDEQFF. CDR3 coding DNA: TGTGCCAGCAGCGACGGGGCTAGCGGGGGGAGGAGGGATGAGCAGTTCTTC. Full variable domain (outside the CDR3, taken from reference TRBV9 and TRBJ2-1): DSGVTQTPKHLITATGQRVTLRCSPRSGDLSVYWYQQSLDQGLQFLIQYYNGEERAKGNILERFSAQQFPDLHSELNLSSLELGDSALYFCASSDGASGGRRDEQFFGPGTRLTVL.

This clone was counted many times. This chain links TRBV7-3 with TRBJ2-1; the match to TRBD2 covers 14 bases. The CDR3 length is 14 residues. Per germline, CDR1 SGHTA and CDR2 FQGTGA. Trimming at V came to 4 bases and at J to 11 bases, leaving 4 bases not matched to a gene. The CDR3 here is CASSSGLAGGKQFF. In DNA, the CDR3 is TGTGCCAGCAGCTCTGGACTAGCGGGAGGTAAGCAGTTCTTC.

CDR3: CASSPPGDNSPLHF. CDR3 DNA: TGTGCCAGCAGTCCCCCGGGGGATAATTCACCCCTCCACTTT. The V and J genes are TRBV6-1 and TRBJ1-6; perhaps TRBD1 as D (5 bases). V shed 5 bases and J shed 5 bases, with 10 bases lying between them. This CDR3 has 14 residues. Germline V gene lookup returns CDR1 MNHNS and CDR2 SASEGT.

This clone appeared many times. The rearrangement uses TRBV4-1 and TRBJ1-1; a weak D match, TRBD1 (6 bases). From germline, CDR1 is MGHRA and CDR2 YSYEKL. This CDR3 is 14 amino acids long. Trimming removed 2 bases at V and 0 bases at J, with 7 bases between. The CDR3, as DNA: TGCGCCAGCAGCCAAAGGGGGATGAACACTGAAGCTTTCTTT. This gives the protein CASSQRGMNTEAFF.

This clone was counted ten times or more. The rearrangement uses TRBV20-1 and TRBJ2-5; D not resolved. CDR1 and CDR2 from the germline V gene are DFQATT and SNEGSKA (reference sequence). V lost 6 bases to trimming and J lost 2 bases, with 4 bases between them. The CDR3 contains 10 residues. CDR3 residues: CSARQETQYF. CDR3 DNA: TGCAGTGCACGACAAGAGACCCAGTACTTC.

This clone was observed at least ten times. The gene calls are TRBV20-1 and TRBJ2-7, with 12 nucleotides matching TRBD2. The CDR3 runs to 15 residues. Germline CDR1 is DFQATT and CDR2 is SNEGSKA (reference sequence). Losses at the gene ends were 1 base for V and 6 bases for J; bases not matched to a gene: 7. DNA for the CDR3: TGCAGTGCTAGAGCCGGGACTAGCGGGTTGACCGAGCAGTACTTC. Protein product: CSARAGTSGLTEQYF.

Ten or more counts support this clone. The genes are TRBV20-1 and TRBJ1-2; no reliable D call. The CDR3 sequence is 11 residues long. The germline CDR1 and CDR2 sequences are DFQATT and SNEGSKA (reference sequence). Trimming removed 6 bases from V and 8 bases from J, with 13 bases in between. In DNA form, the CDR3 reads TGCAGTGCCCGGACCCAGACGGGCTACACCTTC. Its protein product is CSARTQTGYTF.

This clone was seen a handful of times. This may stem from a read error, because a much larger clone lies one nucleotide away. V and J are TRBV3-1 and TRBJ2-3; D unresolved. This CDR3 region has 12 residues. Germline V lookup: CDR1 LGHDT, CDR2 YNNKEL (reference sequence). CDR3 sequence: CASSQNTYTQYF. In DNA form, the CDR3 reads TGTGCCAGCAGCCAGAACACATATACGCAGTATTTT.

This clone was detected only a few times. The junction shows a germline mismatch at one end, possibly a read error. V usage is TRBV6-2 or TRBV6-3 and J usage is TRBJ2-5; no definite D call. CDR3 length equals 17 residues. Germline V gene data show CDR1 as MNHEY and CDR2 as SVGEGT. The CDR3 DNA is TGTGCCAGCAGTTACTCGAGTTTTAGGAGAGCACAAGAGACCAAGTACTTC. The encoded protein is CASSYSSFRRAQETKYF.

By sample share, this clone is medium-sized. At the DNA level, this CDR3 is encoded by other sequences in the same sample as well. The V call is TRBV6-2 or TRBV6-3, the J call TRBJ2-7; 7 bases are a match to TRBD2. The CDR3 covers 14 residues. V was clipped by 2 bases and J by 1 base; unmatched bases: 2. Germline V CDR1 and CDR2: MNHEY, SVGEGT. The CDR3 DNA follows: TGTGCCAGCAGTTACGAAGCGGGGTCCTACGAGCAGTACTTC. It is translated as CASSYEAGSYEQYF.

This clone was found many times. The CDR3 nucleotides are TGTGCCACGATGAATCCGGGACAGGGACTGGGCTACACCTTC. Encoded protein: CATMNPGQGLGYTF. The chain recombines TRBV28 with TRBJ1-2; 9 nucleotides match TRBD1. With 10 bases clipped from V and 8 bases from J, the junction kept 14 bases outside the gene matches. The CDR3 is 14 residues long. The germline gives CDR1 MDHEN, CDR2 SYDVKM.

This clone turned up a few times. J is TRBJ1-2 and V is TRBV7-8; possible D gene TRBD1, 5 bases. Germline assignment: CDR1 SGHVS and CDR2 FQNEAQ. The CDR3 extends over 12 amino acids. V was pared by 3 bases and J by 5 bases, with 7 bases between. In DNA form, the CDR3 reads TGTGCCAGCAGCTTTGGGGGATATGGCTACACCTTC. This sequence encodes CASSFGGYGYTF.

This clone was detected ten times or more. In the same sample, other DNA sequences code for this CDR3. The chain joins TRBV11-2 to TRBJ1-1, with TRBD1 matching over 7 bases. Per the germline V gene, CDR1 is SGHAT and CDR2 is FQNNGV. The CDR3 contains 16 residues. The junction had 12 bases not matched to a gene; V was cut back by 4 bases and J by 4 bases. This chain's CDR3 is CASSSGTAASGTEAFF. The CDR3 DNA follows: TGTGCCAGCAGCTCCGGGACAGCAGCATCGGGCACTGAAGCTTTCTTT.

About this clone: A clone one base away is much larger, so this may be a read error. The chain has TRBV4-1 and TRBJ1-5; the D is unclear. CDR3 length: 16 residues. Germline V gives CDR1 MGHRA, CDR2 YSYEKL. V was pared by 3 bases and J by 0 bases, with 12 bases between. The CDR3 sequence: CASSHPLQSSNQPQHF. The CDR3 DNA sequence: TGCGCCAGCAGCCACCCACTCCAGAGTAGCAATCAGCCCCAGCATTTT.

Only a few counts were recorded for this clone. This chain links TRBV20-1 with TRBJ2-3; 9 bases are a match to TRBD2. Germline CDR1 DFQATT, CDR2 SNEGSKA (reference sequence). Trimming took 1 base from V and 4 from J; bases not matched to a gene: 9. CDR3 length: 16 amino acids. CDR3 bases: TGCAGTGCTAGAGGGACTAGCGATATAGGCGCAGATACGCAGTATTTT. This encodes CSARGTSDIGADTQYF.

The rearrangement uses TRBV6-5 and TRBJ2-1, with D possibly being TRBD1 or TRBD2 (6 bases each). V lost 1 base to trimming and J lost 3 bases, with 19 bases between them. The germline V gene encodes CDR1 MNHEY and CDR2 SVGAGI. This CDR3 is 18 amino acids long. The CDR3: CASSYFRISGGGYNEQFF. The CDR3 nucleotides are TGTGCCAGCAGTTACTTCAGGATTAGCGGAGGGGGCTACAATGAGCAGTTCTTC.

This clone was seen a few times. The chain uses TRBV6-2 or TRBV6-3 and TRBJ1-5, with D unclear. This CDR3 comprises 15 residues. The V end lost 6 bases, the J end lost 2 bases, and 14 bases lay between the germline ends. Germline CDR1 reads MNHEY; CDR2 reads SVGEGT. CDR3 residues: CASSRHMRRNQPQHF. CDR3 DNA: TGTGCCAGCAGCCGACATATGCGACGCAATCAGCCCCAGCATTTT.

This clone was found many times. The V and J genes are TRBV11-2 and TRBJ2-3, with TRBD2 identical over 7 bases. V was clipped by 5 bases and J by 3 bases; unmatched bases: 14. The germline gives CDR1 SGHAT, CDR2 FQNNGV. This CDR3 region has 17 residues. The CDR3 here is CASSRRSAGAGTDTQYF. The CDR3 DNA sequence: TGTGCCAGCAGCCGTCGCTCCGCGGGAGCGGGAACAGATACGCAGTATTTT.

Comment on this clone: Possible read error: a much larger clone is one base away. The chain links TRBV28 to TRBJ1-5; 7 bases agree with TRBD1. V lost 4 bases to trimming and J lost 4 bases; unmatched junction nucleotides: 10. Germline lookup yields CDR1 MDHEN and CDR2 SYDVKM. This CDR3 is 16 amino acids long. CDR3 protein: CASSSGQLMWNQPQHF. The CDR3 bases are TGTGCCAGCAGTTCGGGACAGTTAATGTGGAATCAGCCCCAGCATTTT. Variable domain in full (rest from reference TRBV28 and TRBJ1-5): DVKVTQSSRYLVKRTGEKVFLECVQDMDHENMFWYRQDPGLGLRLIYFSYDVKMKEKGDIPEGYSVSREKKERFSLILESASTNQTSMYLCASSSGQLMWNQPQHFGDGTRLSIL.

To note about this clone: An end of the junction differs from the germline gene, which may be a read error. This chain links TRBV28 with TRBJ2-7; a possible D gene is TRBD2 (6 bases). CDR3 length: 12 amino acids. Germline lookup yields CDR1 MDHEN and CDR2 SYDVKM. The DNA of the CDR3 is TGTGCCAGCAGTTTGAGAAGTGGGACTCTTAGTTTC. Its protein is CASSLRSGTLSF.

This clone appeared a single time. The rearrangement uses TRBV20-1 and TRBJ2-7; TRBD1 might be the D (5 bases). The V and J ends lost 0 bases and 4 bases respectively, with 16 bases between them. The CDR3 loop spans 15 amino acids. CDR1 and CDR2 from the germline V gene are DFQATT and SNEGSKA (reference sequence). Here the CDR3 reads CSARDRTKRPYEQYF. For the CDR3, the DNA is TGCAGTGCTAGAGATCGGACAAAGAGACCATACGAGCAGTACTTC.

At least ten counts were recorded for this clone. One end of the junction varies from germline; a read error may be responsible. The rearrangement uses TRBV18 and TRBJ2-3, with D tentatively TRBD1 (6 bases). This CDR3 region has 11 residues. The germline V gene has CDR1 KGHSH and CDR2 LQKENI. The CDR3 coding sequence is TGTGCCAGCTCACCAACGGGCAGGGGAAATTTT. Translating it yields CASSPTGRGNF.

This clone was observed many times. The rearrangement links TRBV28 to TRBJ2-1; TRBD2 is a possible D gene (6 bases). CDR3 length equals 17 residues. Germline-derived CDR1 and CDR2 are MDHEN and SYDVKM. V lost 5 bases and J lost 0, with 17 bases in between. Written as DNA, the CDR3 is TGTGCCAGCAGTACCCAGCGGGTGCCGAGCTCCTACAATGAGCAGTTCTTC. This gives the protein CASSTQRVPSSYNEQFF. The variable domain in full, with the rest retrieved from reference TRBV28 and TRBJ2-1, is DVKVTQSSRYLVKRTGEKVFLECVQDMDHENMFWYRQDPGLGLRLIYFSYDVKMKEKGDIPEGYSVSREKKERFSLILESASTNQTSMYLCASSTQRVPSSYNEQFFGPGTRLTVL.

This clone has a count of ten or more. The chain recombines TRBV24-1 with TRBJ1-1; TRBD1 agrees at 7 bases. J gave up 4 bases and V 5 bases, and 3 bases lay outside the gene matches. Germline lookup yields CDR1 KGHDR and CDR2 SFDVKD. The CDR3 contains 13 residues. CDR3 sequence (DNA): TGTGCCACCAGTGCTAACAGGGGCACTGAAGCTTTCTTT. Its protein product is CATSANRGTEAFF.

This clone was observed many times. The chain employs TRBV18 and TRBJ1-3, with 9 bases that match TRBD1. The CDR3 is made up of 16 amino acids. Germline values: CDR1 KGHSH, CDR2 LQKENI. Germline trimming cut 3 bases from V and 1 base from J; bases unmatched to any gene: 4. CDR3 residues: CASSPLQGASGNTIYF. The CDR3 nucleotides read TGTGCCAGCTCACCGTTACAGGGGGCGTCTGGAAACACCATATATTTT. Full variable domain (missing parts from reference TRBV18 and TRBJ1-3): NAGVMQNPRHLVRRRGQEARLRCSPMKGHSHVYWYRQLPEEGLKFMVYLQKENIIDESGMPKERFSAEFPKEGPSILRIQQVVRGDSAAYFCASSPLQGASGNTIYFGEGSWLTVV.